This TCR beta chain was profiled in a study of T cell responses to AZD1222 COVID-19 vaccine. Notes on the study in general: Among AZD1222 vaccinees, only 5 to 7 were seropositive at baseline.

Concerning this clone itself: Its target is unknown.

The CDR3 extends over 15 amino acids. Germline V gene lookup returns CDR1 SEHNR and CDR2 FQNEAQ (reference sequence). Trimming pared 1 base from V and 0 bases from J, leaving 7 bases between. The method was immunoSEQ multiplex PCR; TCRdb's version includes in-frame clones alone and lacks a portion of them. The sample lists about 130,000 clones; 80% to 95% were seen once. The chain has TRBV7-9 and TRBJ1-3; D remains ambiguous. The receptor was isolated from an adult who received the AZD1222 COVID-19 vaccine. The sample consisted of peripheral blood, taken 28 days after the second AZD1222 dose. This CDR3 is CASSLGWSSGNTIYF. In DNA form, the CDR3 reads TGTGCCAGCAGCTTAGGCTGGAGCTCTGGAAACACCATATATTTT.